One sample yielded the 2 T cell receptor beta chains listed below, sequenced in a study of blood T cell repertoires in COVID-19. Produced via immunoSEQ multiplex PCR; TCRdb's table is partial and in-frame only. The sample comprises around 40,000 clones, more than 75% of which are singletons, and 24% rests with the top ten. The sample was peripheral blood. Every receptor here comes from a man aged 50-60 years with active or convalescent COVID-19.

The chain employs TRBV11-2 and TRBJ1-2; 12 nucleotides agree with TRBD1. The junction had 1 base not matched to a gene; V was cut back by 1 base and J by 4 bases. CDR3 length: 15 residues. Germline V lookup: CDR1 SGHAT, CDR2 FQNNGV. CDR3 coding DNA: TGTGCCAGCAGCTTAGGGGGACAGGGGGCCTATGGCTACACCTTC. This encodes CASSLGGQGAYGYTF.

This clone has a handful of counts. The chain links TRBV2 to TRBJ2-5, with TRBD2 matching over 9 bases. The trim removed 5 bases at V and 4 bases at J, leaving 5 bases unmatched. The CDR3 runs to 14 residues. Germline CDR1 reads SNHLY; CDR2 reads FYNNEI. The CDR3 DNA sequence: TGTGCCAGCAGTCGGACTAGCGCATCAGAGACCCAGTACTTC. It encodes CASSRTSASETQYF.